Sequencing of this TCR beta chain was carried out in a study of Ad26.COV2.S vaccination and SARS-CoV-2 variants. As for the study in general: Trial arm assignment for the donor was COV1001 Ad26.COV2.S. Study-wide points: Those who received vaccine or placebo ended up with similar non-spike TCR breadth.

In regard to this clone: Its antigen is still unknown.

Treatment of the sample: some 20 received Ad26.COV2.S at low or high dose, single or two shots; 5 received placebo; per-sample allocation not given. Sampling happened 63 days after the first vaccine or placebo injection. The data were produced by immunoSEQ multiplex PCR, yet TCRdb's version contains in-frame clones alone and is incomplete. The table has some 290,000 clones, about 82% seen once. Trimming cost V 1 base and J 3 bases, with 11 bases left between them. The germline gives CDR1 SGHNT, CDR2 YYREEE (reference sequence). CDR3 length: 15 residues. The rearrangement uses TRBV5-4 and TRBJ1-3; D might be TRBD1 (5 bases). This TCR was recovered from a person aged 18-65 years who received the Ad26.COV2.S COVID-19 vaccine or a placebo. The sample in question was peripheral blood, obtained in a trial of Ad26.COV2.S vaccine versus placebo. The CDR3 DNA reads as TGTGCCAGCAGCTTGAGCAGGGACGGTGGAAACACCATATATTTT. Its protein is CASSLSRDGGNTIYF.